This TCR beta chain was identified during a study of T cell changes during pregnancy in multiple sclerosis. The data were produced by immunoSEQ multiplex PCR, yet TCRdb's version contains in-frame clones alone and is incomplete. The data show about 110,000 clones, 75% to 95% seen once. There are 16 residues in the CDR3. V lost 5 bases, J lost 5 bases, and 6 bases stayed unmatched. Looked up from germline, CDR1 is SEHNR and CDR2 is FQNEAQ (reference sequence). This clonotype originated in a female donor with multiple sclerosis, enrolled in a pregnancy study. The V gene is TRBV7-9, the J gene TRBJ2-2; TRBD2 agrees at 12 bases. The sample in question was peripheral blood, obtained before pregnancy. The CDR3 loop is CASSLRLAGETGELFF. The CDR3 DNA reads TGTGCCAGCAGCCTAAGACTAGCGGGAGAGACCGGGGAGCTGTTTTTT.